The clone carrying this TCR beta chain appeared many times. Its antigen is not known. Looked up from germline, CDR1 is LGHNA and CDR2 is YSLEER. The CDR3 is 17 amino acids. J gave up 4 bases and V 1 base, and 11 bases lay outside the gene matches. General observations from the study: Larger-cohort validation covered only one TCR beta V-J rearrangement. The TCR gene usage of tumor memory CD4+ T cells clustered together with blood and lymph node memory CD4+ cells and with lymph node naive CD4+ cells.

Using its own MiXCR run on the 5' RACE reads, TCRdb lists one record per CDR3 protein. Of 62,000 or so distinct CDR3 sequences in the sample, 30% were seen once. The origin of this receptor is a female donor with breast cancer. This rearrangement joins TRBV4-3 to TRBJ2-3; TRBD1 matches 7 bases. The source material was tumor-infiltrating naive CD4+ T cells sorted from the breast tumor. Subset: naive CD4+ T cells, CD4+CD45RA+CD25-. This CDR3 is CASSQGPGTQGADTQYF. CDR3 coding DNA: TGCGCCAGCAGCCAAGGGCCCGGGACCCAGGGGGCAGATACGCAGTATTTT.